The 21 T cell receptor beta chains in this list originate from one sample, sequenced in a study of OX40 agonist ivuxolimab in advanced cancers. The method was immunoSEQ multiplex PCR; TCRdb's version includes in-frame clones alone and lacks a portion of them. The table has about 69,000 clones, around 80% seen once. Material: CD4+ or CD8+ T cells sorted from blood, obtained in a trial of the OX40 agonist ivuxolimab. The receptors were gathered from an adult with an advanced solid tumor such as melanoma, head and neck, liver or kidney cancer.

The rearrangement uses TRBV5-1 and TRBJ2-1; 11 bases align to TRBD2. The germline V gene encodes CDR1 SGHRS and CDR2 YFSETQ. The length of the CDR3 is 15 residues. With 2 bases clipped from V and 6 bases from J, the junction kept 4 bases outside the gene matches. This chain's CDR3 is CASSFLAGGGNEQFF. CDR3 bases: TGCGCCAGCAGCTTCCTAGCGGGAGGTGGCAATGAGCAGTTCTTC. Full variable domain (rest looked up from reference TRBV5-1 and TRBJ2-1): KAGVTQTPRYLIKTRGQQVTLSCSPISGHRSVSWYQQTPGQGLQFLFEYFSETQRNKGNFPGRFSGRQFSNSRSEMNVSTLELGDSALYLCASSFLAGGGNEQFFGPGTRLTVL.

The chain links TRBV9 to TRBJ2-5; D unclear. Deletions cut 2 bases from V and 5 bases from J, with 10 bases between. Germline CDR1 reads SGDLS; CDR2 reads YYNGEE. The CDR3 is 13 residues long. Here the CDR3 reads CASSVRTSETQYF. The CDR3 coding sequence is TGTGCCAGCAGCGTTAGGACCTCGGAGACCCAGTACTTC.

In its sample, this clone was seen once. The chain has TRBV5-4 and TRBJ2-1; D not certain. The germline CDR1 and CDR2 sequences are SGHNT and YYREEE (reference sequence). V was cut by 2 bases and J by 7 bases, with 10 bases left in between. The CDR3 is made up of 13 amino acids. CDR3 bases: TGTGCCAGCAGCTTCGTGGATGAAAATGAGCAGTTCTTC. Its protein is CASSFVDENEQFF.

The chain joins TRBV5-1 to TRBJ2-3; the match to TRBD1 covers 8 bases. This CDR3 is built from 16 residues. In germline, CDR1 is SGHRS, CDR2 YFSETQ. Trimming removed 3 bases from V and 3 bases from J; junction bases left unmatched: 9. The CDR3 nucleotides are TGCGCCAGCAGCTGGGAGCAGGGGGCAAGGACAGATACGCAGTATTTT. Its translation is CASSWEQGARTDTQYF. The full variable domain, rest sourced from reference TRBV5-1 and TRBJ2-3, is KAGVTQTPRYLIKTRGQQVTLSCSPISGHRSVSWYQQTPGQGLQFLFEYFSETQRNKGNFPGRFSGRQFSNSRSEMNVSTLELGDSALYLCASSWEQGARTDTQYFGPGTRLTVL.

The V call is TRBV27, the J call TRBJ2-1, with D perhaps being TRBD1 or TRBD2 (5 bases each). Trimming left V 6 bases short and J 8 bases short, with 11 bases between. The CDR3 loop spans 12 amino acids. In germline, CDR1 is MNHEY, CDR2 SMNVEV (reference sequence). For the CDR3, the DNA is TGTGCCAGCAGGATGGGGGTTTATGAGCAGTTCTTC. Translated, it gives CASRMGVYEQFF.

The V and J genes are TRBV5-4 and TRBJ1-2; TRBD1 agrees at 9 bases. V was pared by 3 bases and J by 6 bases, with 6 bases of the junction left unmatched. CDR1 and CDR2 from the germline V gene are SGHNT and YYREEE (reference sequence). The CDR3 is 14 amino acids. The CDR3 nucleotides are TGTGCCAGCAGCTCCCTAGACAGGGGGAATGGCTACACCTTC. Amino acid sequence: CASSSLDRGNGYTF.

The chain joins TRBV30 to TRBJ2-5; 7 nucleotides line up with TRBD1. TRBJ2-7 explains the end of the DNA better; the J call may be wrong. Looked up from germline, CDR1 is GTSNPN and CDR2 is SVGIG (reference sequence). The CDR3 has 16 amino acids. The CDR3 DNA is TGTGCCTGGAGTCCCCTCTACTCCGGGACAGTCTACGAGCAGTACTTC. Translating it yields CAWSPLYSGTVYEQYF.

The rearrangement joins TRBV2 to TRBJ2-3; D gene unclear. There are 11 residues in the CDR3. Germline lookup yields CDR1 SNHLY and CDR2 FYNNEI. Trimming pared 7 bases from V and 7 bases from J, leaving 9 bases between. The CDR3 here is CASTTLNTQYF. The CDR3 DNA follows: TGTGCCAGCACTACACTAAATACGCAGTATTTT.

This chain uses TRBV7-8 with TRBJ2-3, with D hard to call. The CDR3 runs to 13 residues. V lost 6 bases and J lost 6, with 13 bases in between. Germline CDR1 SGHVS, CDR2 FQNEAQ. The DNA for the CDR3 is TGTGCCAGCAGTTTTTCCCGAGCTGATACGCAGTATTTT. Amino acids: CASSFSRADTQYF.

This chain uses TRBV19 with TRBJ2-2; either TRBD1 or TRBD2 may fit D (5 bases each). V was pared by 6 bases and J by 1 base, with 9 bases between. The CDR3 has 14 amino acids. The germline gives CDR1 LNHDA, CDR2 SQIVND (reference sequence). The chain's CDR3 is CASSGTWNTGELFF. CDR3 nucleotides: TGTGCCAGTAGCGGGACCTGGAACACCGGGGAGCTGTTTTTT.

The rearrangement joins TRBV5-5 to TRBJ1-3, with D possibly matching TRBD1 (5 bases). CDR1 and CDR2 (germline): SGHKS, YYEKEE (reference sequence). Trimming stripped 4 bases from V and 8 bases from J, with 16 bases between. CDR3 length: 14 amino acids. CDR3 sequence (DNA): TGTGCCAGCAGCCCGGGGCCCCGCCCGGACACCATATATTTT. Translating it yields CASSPGPRPDTIYF.

J is TRBJ2-1 and V is TRBV5-4, with 9 positions matching TRBD2. Germline CDR1 SGHNT, CDR2 YYREEE (reference sequence). The J segment lost 2 bases and the V segment lost 4 bases, leaving 13 bases of the junction unmatched. This CDR3 comprises 18 residues. The CDR3 is CASSPPPRGGRAYNEQFF. The CDR3 DNA follows: TGTGCCAGCAGCCCTCCCCCTCGGGGCGGGAGGGCCTACAATGAGCAGTTCTTC. Full variable domain (rest looked up from reference TRBV5-4 and TRBJ2-1): ETGVTQSPTHLIKTRGQQVTLRCSSQSGHNTVSWYQQALGQGPQFIFQYYREEENGRGNFPPRFSGLQFPNYSSELNVNALELDDSALYLCASSPPPRGGRAYNEQFFGPGTRLTVL.

The genes are TRBV19 and TRBJ2-1; D perhaps matches TRBD1 (12 bases). CDR1 is LNHDA, CDR2 SQIVND, per germline (reference sequence). The CDR3 length is 17 residues. Deletions cut 7 bases from V and 10 bases from J, with 29 bases between. The chain's CDR3 is CASIGTGGILAGGEQFF. The CDR3 region has the DNA TGTGCCAGTATCGGGACAGGGGGCATATTAGCGGGAGGGGAGCAGTTCTTC.

This sequence joins TRBV29-1 and TRBJ2-5; possible D gene TRBD1, 6 bases. The germline CDR1 and CDR2 sequences are SQVTM and ANQGSEA. CDR3 length: 14 residues. The V end was cut by 0 bases, the J end by 5 bases, with 13 bases between. CDR3 in amino acids: CSVEDQGLGETQYF. The CDR3 coding sequence is TGCAGCGTTGAAGATCAGGGGCTAGGGGAGACCCAGTACTTC.

This chain uses TRBV10-2 with TRBJ1-5, with D uncertain. CDR1 is WSHSY and CDR2 is SAAADI in the germline V gene. V dropped 6 bases and J dropped 0 bases, with 6 bases sitting between them. CDR3 length equals 13 residues. The CDR3, as DNA: TGCGCCAGCAGAGAAACTAGCAATCAGCCCCAGCATTTT. Protein product: CASRETSNQPQHF.

CDR3 nucleotide sequence: TGTGCCAGCAGCCACCCCATGGGGACTAGCGGGGGGCGGGGTGAGCAGTTCTTC. Protein sequence: CASSHPMGTSGGRGEQFF. The chain recombines TRBV4-2 with TRBJ2-1; 15 nucleotides line up with TRBD2. V shed 3 bases, J shed 9 bases, and the junction held 12 bases outside the gene matches. CDR1 is LGHNA and CDR2 is YNFKEQ in the germline V gene. The CDR3 is made up of 18 amino acids.

The chain recombines TRBV28 with TRBJ2-4; the match to TRBD1 covers 9 bases. The V and J ends lost 2 bases and 0 bases, in that order; junction bases with no gene match: 5. Germline values: CDR1 MDHEN, CDR2 SYDVKM. This CDR3 is built from 17 residues. CDR3 loop: CASSLVDRGIAKNIQYF. CDR3 nucleotides: TGTGCCAGCAGTTTAGTGGACAGGGGAATAGCCAAAAACATTCAGTACTTC.

The chain links TRBV7-9 to TRBJ2-2, with D tentatively TRBD1 (6 bases). Per the germline V gene, CDR1 is SEHNR and CDR2 is FQNEAQ (reference sequence). This CDR3 is 13 amino acids long. V lost 8 bases to trimming and J lost 0 bases, with 7 bases between them. This chain's CDR3 is CASGTTNTGELFF. The CDR3 nucleotides are TGTGCCAGCGGGACAACGAACACCGGGGAGCTGTTTTTT.

The rearrangement joins TRBV19 to TRBJ2-2, with D possibly TRBD1 on 6 matching bases. In germline, CDR1 is LNHDA, CDR2 SQIVND (reference sequence). CDR3 length: 13 residues. Trimming removed 3 bases at V and 5 bases at J, with 7 bases between. CDR3 in amino acids: CASSIQGTGELFF. In DNA, the CDR3 is TGTGCCAGTAGTATTCAGGGGACCGGGGAGCTGTTTTTT.

This chain joins TRBV18 and TRBJ2-5; perhaps TRBD1 as D (6 bases). Germline CDR1 KGHSH, CDR2 LQKENI. The CDR3 has 15 residues. V lost 4 bases and J lost 2, with 14 bases in between. CDR3 residues: CASSRLGAPQETQYF. The CDR3, as DNA: TGTGCCAGCTCACGGTTGGGGGCGCCGCAAGAGACCCAGTACTTC.

This sequence joins TRBV9 and TRBJ2-5; 7 nucleotides line up with TRBD2. V dropped 0 bases and J dropped 1; count of bases not matched to a gene: 6. This CDR3 spans 16 amino acids. Per the germline V gene, CDR1 is SGDLS and CDR2 is YYNGEE. The chain's CDR3 is CASSVGTSAAQETQYF. The CDR3 nucleotides are TGTGCCAGCAGCGTAGGCACTAGCGCGGCCCAAGAGACCCAGTACTTC.